The TCR beta chain described here comes from a study of blood T cell repertoires in COVID-19. Background on the study: In each case, the material was cDNA or gDNA derived from T cells, B-cell-depleted T cells, or PBMCs.

Trimming took off 1 base at V and 4 bases at J, with 13 bases between the two ends. This CDR3 has 15 residues. Germline V lookup: CDR1 LGHNT, CDR2 FRNRAP. Original analysis: Estimated nucleated cell counts came from reference gene primer amplification. TCRdb's copy holds only in-frame clones and misses some; the assay was immunoSEQ multiplex PCR. V and J calls and clone size are copied from that table; D and trimming were computed from the DNA. The table lists about 140,000 clones, 84% of them singletons, with around 9.6% in the top ten. This clonotype originated in a man aged 55 to 70 with active or convalescent COVID-19. This chain joins TRBV12-5 and TRBJ1-1; D remains unclear. Input material: peripheral blood. CDR3: CASGLAMRVGTEAFF. CDR3 DNA: TGTGCTAGTGGTTTGGCAATGAGGGTAGGCACTGAAGCTTTCTTT.